The next 31 T cell receptor beta chains were all read from a single sample in a study of blood T cell repertoires in COVID-19. Assay: immunoSEQ multiplex PCR; the TCRdb copy retains only in-frame clones and omits some. The sample contains just over 20,000 clones, 70% to 90% of which appear only once. The specimen sequenced was peripheral blood. The receptors were gathered from a man aged 45-60 years with active COVID-19.

This clone was observed a single time. The rearrangement joins TRBV13 to TRBJ1-5, with D hard to call. V was trimmed by 0 bases and J by 2 bases, leaving 11 bases between them. Germline CDR1 and CDR2: PRHDT and FYEKMQ (reference sequence). The CDR3 is 16 amino acids. The CDR3, as DNA: TGTGCCAGCAGCTTAGGCCTAAGGGAGGGCAATCAGCCCCAGCATTTT. Amino acids: CASSLGLREGNQPQHF. The variable domain in full, completed from reference TRBV13 and TRBJ1-5, reads AAGVIQSPRHLIKEKRETATLKCYPIPRHDTVYWYQQGPGQDPQFLISFYEKMQSDKGSIPDRFSAQQFSDYHSELNMSSLELGDSALYFCASSLGLREGNQPQHFGDGTRLSIL.

This clone appeared a single time. The chain employs TRBV9 and TRBJ2-5, with TRBD2 matching over 9 bases. This CDR3 has 16 residues. After removal of 4 bases from V and 5 bases from J, the junction contained 12 bases not matched to a gene. In germline, CDR1 is SGDLS, CDR2 YYNGEE. Here the CDR3 reads CASSKTSSGGVETQYF. CDR3 bases: TGTGCCAGCAGCAAGACGAGTAGCGGGGGAGTTGAGACCCAGTACTTC.

The J gene is TRBJ1-2, the V gene TRBV5-1; no reliable D call. Germline V gives CDR1 SGHRS, CDR2 YFSETQ. Trimming took off 0 bases at V and 0 bases at J, with 6 bases between the two ends. The CDR3 runs to 14 residues. Here the CDR3 DNA reads TGCGCCAGCAGCTTGGGAGATTCTAACTATGGCTACACCTTC. Encoded protein: CASSLGDSNYGYTF.

This chain connects TRBV10-1 to TRBJ2-1; 7 bases are a match to TRBD2. Germline V lookup: CDR1 WNHNN, CDR2 SYGVQD (reference sequence). This CDR3 contains 15 residues. Germline trimming cut 2 bases from V and 5 bases from J; bases unmatched to any gene: 6. The CDR3 coding sequence is TGCGCCAGCAGTGAGGGGGAGGGCCAGGACAATGAGCAGTTCTTC. This codes for CASSEGEGQDNEQFF.

A few counts support this clone. This chain links TRBV10-3 with TRBJ1-2, with D unclear. Per the germline V gene, CDR1 is ENHRY and CDR2 is SYGVKD. Between the trimmed V and J ends, which lost 2 bases and 2 bases, there was a span of 9 bases. The CDR3 sequence is 14 residues long. In nucleotides, the CDR3 is TGTGCCATCAGTGAGGGGCACAACAACTATGGCTACACCTTC. Translation gives CAISEGHNNYGYTF.

The chain employs TRBV18 and TRBJ1-2; 7 bases are a match to TRBD1. This CDR3 is built from 15 residues. Germline values: CDR1 KGHSH, CDR2 LQKENI. V shed 3 bases, J shed 4 bases, and the junction held 8 bases outside the gene matches. CDR3 amino acids: CASSPNRGPLYGYTF. The CDR3 nucleotides are TGTGCCAGCTCACCTAACAGGGGTCCCCTCTATGGCTACACCTTC.

The J gene is TRBJ2-5, the V gene TRBV2, with unresolved D. Between the trimmed V and J ends, which lost 9 bases and 1 base, there was a span of 9 bases. CDR3 length equals 12 residues. CDR1 is SNHLY, CDR2 FYNNEI, per germline. The CDR3 DNA is TGTGCCAGTTCTACTCTCCAAGAGACCCAGTACTTC. Translation: CASSTLQETQYF.

This sequence joins TRBV4-3 and TRBJ2-5; TRBD2 aligns across 7 bases. Germline V CDR1 and CDR2: LGHNA, YSLEER. The CDR3 has 16 amino acids. J lost 1 base, V lost 4 bases, and 9 bases had no gene match. DNA of the CDR3: TGCGCCAGCAGCCCTGGCTTGGGGGGGACCCAAGAGACCCAGTACTTC. Protein sequence: CASSPGLGGTQETQYF.

This clone appeared once. The V call is TRBV7-8, the J call TRBJ2-7, with D possibly being TRBD1 (6 bases). The CDR3 is 15 residues long. Germline V gene lookup returns CDR1 SGHVS and CDR2 FQNEAQ. The V gene lost 5 bases and the J gene lost 6 bases, with 20 bases spanning the gap. CDR3 protein: CASSVQQGAGGEQYF. The CDR3 DNA sequence: TGTGCCAGCAGCGTTCAACAGGGTGCTGGAGGCGAGCAGTACTTC.

The CDR3 loop is CASRSGGTEAFF. Here the CDR3 DNA reads TGCGCCAGCAGATCGGGGGGGACTGAAGCTTTCTTT. V usage is TRBV5-1 and J usage is TRBJ1-1, with a weak D call TRBD1 (5 bases). The CDR3 covers 12 residues. Germline V CDR1 and CDR2: SGHRS, YFSETQ. Trimming stripped 5 bases from V and 5 bases from J, with 10 bases between.

The chain carries TRBV3-1 (or the pseudogene TRBV3-2) and TRBJ2-7; 7 nucleotides match TRBD2. V lost 4 bases to trimming and J lost 4 bases; unmatched junction nucleotides: 4. Germline CDR1 is LGHDT and CDR2 is YNNKEL (reference sequence). CDR3 length: 13 residues. CDR3 DNA sequence: TGTGCCAGCAGCCCCGTGGGGGGGTACGAGCAGTACTTC. It specifies CASSPVGGYEQYF.

The chain recombines TRBV5-5 with TRBJ2-2; D perhaps matches TRBD1 (6 bases). Looked up from germline, CDR1 is SGHKS and CDR2 is YYEKEE (reference sequence). V dropped 5 bases and J dropped 6 bases, with 14 bases sitting between them. This CDR3 comprises 14 residues. The CDR3 DNA reads TGTGCCAGCAGACCAGCAGGGGTTCCCGGGGAGCTGTTTTTT. Its translation is CASRPAGVPGELFF. The whole variable domain, remainder taken from reference TRBV5-5 and TRBJ2-2, is DAGVTQSPTHLIKTRGQQVTLRCSPISGHKSVSWYQQVLGQGPQFIFQYYEKEERGRGNFPDRFSARQFPNYSSELNVNALLLGDSALYLCASRPAGVPGELFFGEGSRLTVL.

The V call is TRBV25-1, the J call TRBJ2-7; 7 bases map to TRBD1. Per the germline V gene, CDR1 is MGHDK and CDR2 is SYGVNS. CDR3 length equals 14 residues. J was trimmed by 7 bases and V by 10 bases; bases with no gene match: 16. The CDR3 loop is CATAGPSDREEQYF. Here the CDR3 DNA reads TGTGCCACCGCCGGGCCGTCTGACAGGGAGGAGCAGTACTTC.

This chain joins TRBV27 and TRBJ2-5; D is perhaps TRBD1 (6 bases). Germline CDR1 is MNHEY and CDR2 is SMNVEV (reference sequence). V was clipped by 5 bases and J by 2 bases, with 9 bases between them. The CDR3 has 13 amino acids. In DNA form, the CDR3 reads TGTGCCAGCAGTCGACAGGAGCAAGAGACCCAGTACTTC. As protein: CASSRQEQETQYF.

The chain carries TRBV11-2 and TRBJ2-2; D is possibly TRBD2 (6 bases). Trimming removed 0 bases from V and 6 bases from J, with 26 bases in between. From germline, CDR1 is SGHAT and CDR2 FQNNGV. The CDR3 length is 20 residues. This CDR3 is CASSLDASFGGREVAGELFF. CDR3 coding DNA: TGTGCCAGCAGCTTAGATGCTAGTTTTGGTGGCAGGGAGGTCGCCGGGGAGCTGTTTTTT.

The rearrangement joins TRBV27 to TRBJ2-7; unclear D gene. Germline values: CDR1 MNHEY, CDR2 SMNVEV (reference sequence). The CDR3 contains 14 residues. Between the trimmed V and J ends, which lost 3 bases and 2 bases, there was a span of 11 bases. CDR3 sequence reads: CASSFSGAPYEQYF. The CDR3 nucleotides read TGTGCCAGCAGTTTTTCAGGTGCACCCTACGAGCAGTACTTC.

The rearrangement links TRBV7-9 to TRBJ2-3, with 9 positions matching TRBD1. This CDR3 spans 15 amino acids. V shed 4 bases, J shed 1 base, and the junction held 3 bases outside the gene matches. Looked up from germline, CDR1 is SEHNR and CDR2 is FQNEAQ (reference sequence). The CDR3 DNA follows: TGTGCCAGCAGCTCGACAGGGGGAGGCACAGATACGCAGTATTTT. Translation: CASSSTGGGTDTQYF.

The chain joins TRBV5-5 to TRBJ2-4; tentative D call: TRBD2 (5 bases). Per germline, CDR1 SGHKS and CDR2 YYEKEE (reference sequence). The CDR3 length is 14 residues. V gave up 4 bases and J gave up 7 bases, with 15 bases separating them. CDR3 coding DNA: TGTGCCAGCAGCACCCCCGGACTTCAGAACATTCAGTACTTC. As protein: CASSTPGLQNIQYF.

The genes are TRBV18 and TRBJ2-5; 7 bases match TRBD2. CDR3 length equals 14 residues. V gave up 3 bases and J gave up 4 bases; unmatched junction bases: 5. Germline V gives CDR1 KGHSH, CDR2 LQKENI. CDR3 sequence: CASSPSGRGETQYF. CDR3 coding DNA: TGTGCCAGCTCACCTTCGGGGAGGGGAGAGACCCAGTACTTC.

V gene TRBV2 combines with J gene TRBJ2-1, with D tentatively TRBD2 (6 bases). Germline-derived CDR1 and CDR2 are SNHLY and FYNNEI. The CDR3 consists of 12 residues. Trimming took 8 bases from V and 9 from J, leaving 14 bases between them. The CDR3, as DNA: TGTGCCAGCGGGGGACTCGCGGGTGAGCAGTTCTTC. It encodes CASGGLAGEQFF.

In its sample, this clone was seen a few times. This chain connects TRBV6-5 to TRBJ1-1; maybe TRBD1 (5 bases). The CDR3 runs 15 residues. V was clipped by 2 bases and J by 1 base, with 11 bases between them. In germline, CDR1 is MNHEY, CDR2 SVGAGI. The CDR3 is CASSYGDRTNTEAFF. The CDR3 nucleotides are TGTGCCAGCAGTTACGGCGACAGAACGAACACTGAAGCTTTCTTT.

In its sample, this clone was seen once. J is TRBJ2-1 and V is TRBV4-1; maybe TRBD1 (5 bases). With 0 bases removed from V and 3 bases from J, the gap between germline ends came to 9 bases. There are 15 residues in the CDR3. Germline V gives CDR1 MGHRA, CDR2 YSYEKL. CDR3 loop: CASSQEDTFYNEQFF. The CDR3 nucleotides read TGCGCCAGCAGCCAAGAGGACACTTTCTACAATGAGCAGTTCTTC.

The rearrangement joins TRBV9 to TRBJ2-1; 12 positions agree with TRBD2. Looked up from germline, CDR1 is SGDLS and CDR2 is YYNGEE. V lost 2 bases and J lost 3; bases outside the gene matches: 3. This CDR3 is built from 16 residues. CDR3 sequence: CASSVLAGGHYNEQFF. The CDR3 coding sequence is TGTGCCAGCAGCGTCCTAGCGGGGGGGCACTACAATGAGCAGTTCTTC.

V is TRBV4-3 and J is TRBJ2-7; 8 bases are a match to TRBD1. V was clipped by 4 bases and J by 0 bases; unmatched bases: 5. The CDR3 runs 15 residues. Germline CDR1 LGHNA, CDR2 YSLEER. For the CDR3, the DNA is TGCGCCAGCAGCCCAGGGGGCGCCGGCTCCTACGAGCAGTACTTC. Its protein is CASSPGGAGSYEQYF.

The rearrangement links TRBV7-6 to TRBJ2-1; 8 bases agree with TRBD2. Per germline, CDR1 SGHVS and CDR2 FNYEAQ. This CDR3 contains 15 residues. J was trimmed by 5 bases and V by 2 bases; bases with no gene match: 5. The CDR3 nucleotides read TGTGCCAGCAGCTTATACGGGGGGGCGAACAATGAGCAGTTCTTC. Residues: CASSLYGGANNEQFF. Together with reference TRBV7-6 and TRBJ2-1, the CDR3 gives the full variable domain: GAGVSQSPRYKVTKRGQDVALRCDPISGHVSLYWYRQALGQGPEFLTYFNYEAQQDKSGLPNDRFSAERPEGSISTLTIQRTEQRDSAMYRCASSLYGGANNEQFFGPGTRLTVL.

The V call is TRBV11-3, the J call TRBJ2-1; 9 positions agree with TRBD2. The CDR3 consists of 15 residues. V was pared by 2 bases and J by 8 bases, with 7 bases of the junction left unmatched. Germline lookup yields CDR1 SGHNT and CDR2 YENEEA. DNA for the CDR3: TGTGCCAGCAGCTTATCACTAGCGGGTTACGATGAGCAGTTCTTC. Its protein is CASSLSLAGYDEQFF.

The chain combines TRBV4-3 with TRBJ2-1; TRBD1 might be the D (6 bases). The ends were cut back, 3 bases at V and 7 bases at J, with 13 bases in the middle. The CDR3 extends over 14 amino acids. Germline lookup yields CDR1 LGHNA and CDR2 YSLEER. The CDR3 region is CASSHTTGTNEQFF. Written as DNA, the CDR3 is TGCGCCAGCAGCCACACGACAGGAACGAATGAGCAGTTCTTC.

J is TRBJ2-7 and V is TRBV9, with 7 positions matching TRBD2. The germline CDR1 and CDR2 sequences are SGDLS and YYNGEE. The CDR3 has 15 residues. The junction had 11 bases not matched to a gene; V was cut back by 3 bases and J by 5 bases. The chain's CDR3 is CASSGQSGGINEQYF. CDR3 sequence (DNA): TGTGCCAGCAGCGGACAGTCCGGGGGGATCAACGAGCAGTACTTC.

The chain combines TRBV15 with TRBJ2-7; 14 nucleotides match TRBD2. The germline CDR1 and CDR2 sequences are LNHNV and YYDKDF (reference sequence). The CDR3 is 14 residues long. V was clipped by 4 bases and J by 7 bases; unmatched bases: 3. The CDR3 DNA sequence: TGTGCCACCAGCACCCGGACTAGCGGGAGGGAGCAGTACTTC. Protein: CATSTRTSGREQYF.

V gene TRBV12-5 combines with J gene TRBJ1-3; 7 bases agree with TRBD1. After removal of 6 bases from V and 2 bases from J, the junction contained 4 bases not matched to a gene. Germline CDR1 and CDR2: LGHNT and FRNRAP. The CDR3 consists of 14 residues. The CDR3 region has the DNA TGTGCTAGTGGAGCCGGGACAGCTGGAAACACCATATATTTT. Its translation: CASGAGTAGNTIYF.

The chain links TRBV24-1 to TRBJ2-1; 8 bases match TRBD1. CDR3 length: 15 residues. Germline V CDR1 and CDR2: KGHDR, SFDVKD. Trimming at V came to 7 bases and at J to 4 bases, leaving 8 bases not matched to a gene. CDR3 DNA sequence: TGTGCCACCAGGGGACCGGGACAGGCATACAATGAGCAGTTCTTC. It yields the protein CATRGPGQAYNEQFF.